This T cell receptor beta chain was documented in a study of blood T cell repertoires in COVID-19. V was clipped by 2 bases and J by 5 bases, with 12 bases between them. Germline loops: CDR1 SEHNR, CDR2 FQNEAQ (reference sequence). The CDR3 length is 14 residues. Some clones are missing from TCRdb's copy, which holds only in-frame ones; the method was immunoSEQ multiplex PCR. The sample holds over 150,000 clones; about nine tenths are singletons and the top ten take approximately 2.1%. This receptor was taken from a woman under 40 who had recovered from COVID-19. The genes are TRBV7-9 and TRBJ1-1; D unclear. The sample was PBMCs or T cells enriched from blood (not recorded which). CDR3 sequence (DNA): TGTGCCAGCAGCTTATCCCCTGGAGGAACTGAAGCTTTCTTT. Translated: CASSLSPGGTEAFF.